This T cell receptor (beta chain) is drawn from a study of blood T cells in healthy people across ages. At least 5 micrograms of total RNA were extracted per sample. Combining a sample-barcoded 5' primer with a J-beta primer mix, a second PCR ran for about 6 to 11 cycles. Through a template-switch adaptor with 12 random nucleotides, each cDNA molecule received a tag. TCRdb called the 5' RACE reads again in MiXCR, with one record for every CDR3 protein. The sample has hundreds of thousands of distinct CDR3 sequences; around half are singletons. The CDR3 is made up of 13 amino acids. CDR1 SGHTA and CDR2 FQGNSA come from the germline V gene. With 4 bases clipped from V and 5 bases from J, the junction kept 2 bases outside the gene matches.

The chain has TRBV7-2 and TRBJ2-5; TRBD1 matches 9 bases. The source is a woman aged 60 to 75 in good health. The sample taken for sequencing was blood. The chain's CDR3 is CASSWDRDETQYF. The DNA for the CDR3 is TGTGCCAGCAGCTGGGACAGGGACGAGACCCAGTACTTC.